This T cell receptor (beta chain) was sequenced for a study of regulatory T cells in long-lasting Graves disease. As to time point: persistent/refractory GD, antithyroid drugs over 5 years with positive TRAb. The authors made the TCR library using RNA they extracted from PBMCs. The authors drew patients from an endocrinology department in Xi'an, China. This CDR3 is built from 15 residues. The V gene's germline CDR1 is SGHTA and CDR2 FQGNSA. V was clipped by 1 base and J by 5 bases; unmatched bases: 4. This clonotype has just a few counts. Its cognate antigen is unknown. Study-level findings and limits: TCR diversity was lower in persistent Graves' patients than in newly diagnosed ones.

Relying on iRepertoire HTBI primers and Arm-PCR of CDR3 regions, the team built TCR beta libraries. TCRdb re-derived calls from the multiplex PCR reads in MiXCR, one entry per CDR3 protein. The data contain hundreds of thousands of distinct CDR3 sequences, around 20% of them seen just once; the ten biggest clones take up approximately 31%. The source is a female donor with Graves disease. The chain combines TRBV7-2 with TRBJ2-7; 11 bases map to TRBD2. Sequenced here: peripheral blood mononuclear cells (PBMCs), sampled when the disease was refractory, from a patient treated with antithyroid drugs. The CDR3 region has the DNA TGTGCCAGCAGCTTAGGGCCTAGCGGGGGGAACGAGCAGTACTTC. This codes for CASSLGPSGGNEQYF. The variable domain in full, with the rest retrieved from reference TRBV7-2 and TRBJ2-7, is GAGVSQSPSNKVTEKGKDVELRCDPISGHTALYWYRQSLGQGLEFLIYFQGNSAPDKSGLPSDRFSAERTGGSVSTLTIQRTQQEDSAVYLCASSLGPSGGNEQYFGPGTRLTVT.